This TCR beta chain is from a study of T cell responses to AZD1222 COVID-19 vaccine (dated by TCRdb to about 2021). For context, the study as a whole: AZD1222 recipients whose second dose came at about 4 weeks and those whose second dose came at about 12 weeks were combined into one group, since spike-specific TCR depth and breadth did not differ between the two schedules. A total of approximately 250 trial participants underwent TCR sequencing, of whom about 210 had received two doses of AZD1222 and around 26 had received two doses of the MenACWY control vaccine. Enrollment into the trials was organized by age into subgroups of 18-55, 56-69 and 70-plus years, and those subgroups contained approximately 150, 30 and 60 TCR-sequenced participants, respectively. Overall results and qualifications from the work: Participants were mostly white British, with more females than males. The authors suggested clonal diversity may have been underestimated. Because no day 14 peak-response samples were available, repertoires were characterized only after the peak T cell response. CD4 TCRs associated with the vaccine covered the entire spike protein, and the dominant responses were in regions 160-218 and 743-854. Nearly half of unique spike-specific TCRs reportedly recognized epitopes outside regions mutated in the B.1.351 and B.1.1.7 variants. In the small 56-69-year group, the increase in depth fell short of significance, most likely because of low power. Spike-specific TCR breadth and depth rose significantly after two AZD1222 doses compared with day 0 and with MenACWY recipients. Conclusions about previously exposed vaccinees are limited, since just 5 or 6 AZD1222 recipients were seropositive for SARS-CoV-2 at baseline.

The CDR3 regions of human TCRbeta chains were subjected to immunosequencing. Regarding the original processing steps: TCRs in the repertoires were matched against a reference library of SARS-CoV-2-specific TCRs that had been generated with the MIRA antigen-specificity platform. Breadth was defined as the fraction of unique TCRs that were SARS-CoV-2-associated, and depth was defined as the fraction of total T cells that were SARS-CoV-2-associated. Using the MIRA data, every spike-specific TCR was mapped to the spike region that the TCR reacted to and assigned to either a CD4 or a CD8 class. Log10-transformed breadth and depth values were compared by one-way ANOVA with Sidak's multiple comparisons tests. TCRdb provides this immuneACCESS table in a form limited to in-frame rearrangements. Some clones are lacking; in checked studies, under half of them reflect an unresolved V gene, and why the rest are absent is not known. The DNA was the basis for D and trimming; V, J and clone size are from that table. For this sample there are more than 85,000 clones; around 90% appear just once. 1.6% of the sample belongs to the ten largest clones.

As regards this clone: It has no known antigen specificity. The sample holds no much larger clone one base away, and base qualities are not on file.

The time point label on this specimen signifies: baseline before first vaccination. The vaccinee samples were drawn from two UK trials, COV001 and COV002, one of which was a single-blind randomized controlled phase 2/3 trial testing AZD1222 (ChAdOx1 nCoV-19) in healthy adults. Trial participant PBMC samples were collected at day 0 and day 28 after the second dose for TCRbeta chain sequencing. This TCR was recovered from an adult in good health. Material: peripheral blood, obtained on day 0 of AZD1222 vaccination.

The DNA sequence is as follows: TGTGCCAGCAGCCAGGGGGGGTCTAATTCACCCCTCCACTTT. It is translated as CASSQGGSNSPLHF. This chain is built from TRBV5-5 and TRBJ1-6; a stretch of 7 junction bases matches TRBD1. The CDR3, cysteine through phenylalanine, is 14 amino acids long. Of all the DNA, just the CDR3 is kept, 42 bases in frame from base 1. The germline V gene (reference sequence) specifies SGHKS as CDR1 and YYEKEE as CDR2. The junction shows trimming of 4 bases on V and 6 bases on J, and the gene matches do not reach 4 bases of it.